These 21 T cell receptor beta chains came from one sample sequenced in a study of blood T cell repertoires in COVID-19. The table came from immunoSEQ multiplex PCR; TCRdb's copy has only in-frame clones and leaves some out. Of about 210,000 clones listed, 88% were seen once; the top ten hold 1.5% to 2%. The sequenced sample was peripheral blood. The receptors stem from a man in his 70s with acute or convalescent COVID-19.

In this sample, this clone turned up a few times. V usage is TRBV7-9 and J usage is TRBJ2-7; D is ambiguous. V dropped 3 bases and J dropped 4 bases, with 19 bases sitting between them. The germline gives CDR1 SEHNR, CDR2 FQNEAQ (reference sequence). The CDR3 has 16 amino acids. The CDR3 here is CASSFGSPAVGYEQYF. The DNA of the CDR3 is TGTGCCAGCAGCTTCGGGTCCCCCGCAGTCGGTTACGAGCAGTACTTC.

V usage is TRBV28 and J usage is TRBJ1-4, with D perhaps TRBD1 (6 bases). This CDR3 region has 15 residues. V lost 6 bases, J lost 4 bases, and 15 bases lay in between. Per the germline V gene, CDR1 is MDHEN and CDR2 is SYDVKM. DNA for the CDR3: TGTGCCAGCAGCTGGACCGGGGGGCGTAATGAAAAACTGTTTTTT. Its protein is CASSWTGGRNEKLFF.

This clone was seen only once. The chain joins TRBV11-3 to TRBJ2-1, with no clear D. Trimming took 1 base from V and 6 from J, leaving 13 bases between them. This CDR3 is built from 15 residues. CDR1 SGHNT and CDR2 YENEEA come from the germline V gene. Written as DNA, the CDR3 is TGTGCCAGCAGCTTAGGCTCGGGTCTGACCAATGAGCAGTTCTTC. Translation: CASSLGSGLTNEQFF.

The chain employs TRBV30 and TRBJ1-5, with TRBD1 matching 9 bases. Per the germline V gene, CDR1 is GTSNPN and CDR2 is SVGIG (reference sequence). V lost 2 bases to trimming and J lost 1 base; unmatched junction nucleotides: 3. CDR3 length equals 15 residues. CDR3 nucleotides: TGTGCCTGGAGTCAGGGGACAGGGAGCAATCAGCCCCAGCATTTT. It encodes CAWSQGTGSNQPQHF.

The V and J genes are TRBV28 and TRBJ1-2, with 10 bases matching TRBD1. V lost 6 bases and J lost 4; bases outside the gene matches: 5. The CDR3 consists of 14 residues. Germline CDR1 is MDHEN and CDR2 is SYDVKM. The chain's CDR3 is CASSLGTGAYGYTF. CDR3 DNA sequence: TGTGCCAGCAGCCTCGGGACAGGGGCCTATGGCTACACCTTC.

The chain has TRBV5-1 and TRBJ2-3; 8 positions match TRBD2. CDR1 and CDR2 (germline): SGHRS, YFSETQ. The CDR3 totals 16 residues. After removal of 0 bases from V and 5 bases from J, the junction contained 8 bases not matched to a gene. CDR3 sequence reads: CASSLGRGAGGDTQYF. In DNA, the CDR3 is TGCGCCAGCAGCTTGGGAAGAGGCGCGGGGGGAGATACGCAGTATTTT.

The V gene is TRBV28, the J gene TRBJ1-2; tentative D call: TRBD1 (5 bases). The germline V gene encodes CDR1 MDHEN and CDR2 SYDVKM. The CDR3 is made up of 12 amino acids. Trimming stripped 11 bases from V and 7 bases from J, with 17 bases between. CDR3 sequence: CAGGALSLGYTF. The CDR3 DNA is TGTGCCGGAGGGGCCCTCTCACTTGGCTACACCTTC.

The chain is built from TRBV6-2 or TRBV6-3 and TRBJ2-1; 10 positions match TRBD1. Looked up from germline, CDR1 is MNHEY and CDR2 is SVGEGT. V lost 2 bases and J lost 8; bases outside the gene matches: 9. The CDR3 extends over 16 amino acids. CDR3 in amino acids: CASSYLPGQGRDEQFF. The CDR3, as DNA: TGTGCCAGCAGTTACCTTCCGGGACAGGGGCGCGATGAGCAGTTCTTC.

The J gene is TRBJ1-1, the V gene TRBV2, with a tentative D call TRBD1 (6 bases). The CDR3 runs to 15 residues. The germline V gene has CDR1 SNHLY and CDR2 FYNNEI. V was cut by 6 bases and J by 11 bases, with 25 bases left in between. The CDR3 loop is CASRVGDIISIGAFF. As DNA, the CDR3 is TGTGCCAGCAGAGTGGGGGACATCATTTCCATTGGGGCTTTCTTT.

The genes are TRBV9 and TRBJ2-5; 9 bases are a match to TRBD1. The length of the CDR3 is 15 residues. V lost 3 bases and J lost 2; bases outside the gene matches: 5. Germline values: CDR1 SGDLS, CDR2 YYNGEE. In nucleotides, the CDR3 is TGTGCCAGCAGCGCCCGGGACAGGGAACAAGAGACCCAGTACTTC. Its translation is CASSARDREQETQYF.

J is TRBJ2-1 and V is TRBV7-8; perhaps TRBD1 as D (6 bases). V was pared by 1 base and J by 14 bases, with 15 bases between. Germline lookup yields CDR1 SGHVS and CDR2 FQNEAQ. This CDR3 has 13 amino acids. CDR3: CASSLGILGHKFF. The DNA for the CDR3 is TGTGCCAGCAGCTTAGGTATTTTGGGACATAAGTTCTTC.

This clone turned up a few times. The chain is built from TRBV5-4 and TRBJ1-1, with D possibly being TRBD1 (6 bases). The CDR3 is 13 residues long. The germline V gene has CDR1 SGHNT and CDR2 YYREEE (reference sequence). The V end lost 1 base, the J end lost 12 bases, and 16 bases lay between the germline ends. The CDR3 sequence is CASSLNMGAQTFF. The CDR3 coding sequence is TGTGCCAGCAGCTTGAACATGGGGGCGCAGACTTTCTTT. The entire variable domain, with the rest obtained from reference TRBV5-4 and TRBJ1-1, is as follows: ETGVTQSPTHLIKTRGQQVTLRCSSQSGHNTVSWYQQALGQGPQFIFQYYREEENGRGNFPPRFSGLQFPNYSSELNVNALELDDSALYLCASSLNMGAQTFFGQGTRLTVV.

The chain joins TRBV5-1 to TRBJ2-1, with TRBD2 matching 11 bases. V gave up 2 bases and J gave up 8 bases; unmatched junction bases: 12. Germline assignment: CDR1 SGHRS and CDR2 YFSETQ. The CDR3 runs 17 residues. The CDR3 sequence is CASSFIAGGFPYDEQFF. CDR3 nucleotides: TGCGCCAGCAGCTTCATAGCGGGAGGGTTCCCGTACGATGAGCAGTTCTTC.

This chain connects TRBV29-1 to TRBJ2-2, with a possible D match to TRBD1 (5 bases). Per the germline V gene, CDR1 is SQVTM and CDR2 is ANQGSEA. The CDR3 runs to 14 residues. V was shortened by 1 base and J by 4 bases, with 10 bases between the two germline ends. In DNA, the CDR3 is TGCAGCGTTGAAGCTTCAGGGTTCACCGGGGAGCTGTTTTTT. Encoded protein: CSVEASGFTGELFF.

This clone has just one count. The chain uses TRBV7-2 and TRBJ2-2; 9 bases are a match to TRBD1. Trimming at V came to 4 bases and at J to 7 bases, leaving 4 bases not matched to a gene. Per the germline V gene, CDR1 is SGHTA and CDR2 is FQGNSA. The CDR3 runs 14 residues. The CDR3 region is CASSSQGAGGELFF. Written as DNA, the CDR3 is TGTGCCAGCAGCTCACAGGGGGCCGGCGGGGAGCTGTTTTTT.

The CDR3 DNA reads as TGTGCCAGCAGCTTAGATGGGTGGGACACAAGAACACTTGAAGCTTTCTTT. This gives the protein CASSLDGWDTRTLEAFF. The chain uses TRBV11-2 and TRBJ1-1; D possibly corresponds to TRBD1 (6 bases). This CDR3 region has 17 residues. V was clipped by 0 bases and J by 7 bases, with 21 bases between them. Germline V gene data show CDR1 as SGHAT and CDR2 as FQNNGV.

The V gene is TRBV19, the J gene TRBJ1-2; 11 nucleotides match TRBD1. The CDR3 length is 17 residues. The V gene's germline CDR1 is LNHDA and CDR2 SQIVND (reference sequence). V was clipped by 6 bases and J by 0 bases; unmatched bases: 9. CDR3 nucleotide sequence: TGTGCCAGTAGGGAAACTTGGACAGGGGGCGCTAACTATGGCTACACCTTC. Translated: CASRETWTGGANYGYTF.

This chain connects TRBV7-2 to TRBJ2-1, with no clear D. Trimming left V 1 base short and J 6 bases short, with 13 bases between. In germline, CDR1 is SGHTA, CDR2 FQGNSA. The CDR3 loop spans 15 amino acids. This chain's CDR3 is CASSLGAGLPNEQFF. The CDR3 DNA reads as TGTGCCAGCAGCTTAGGGGCCGGCCTACCCAATGAGCAGTTCTTC. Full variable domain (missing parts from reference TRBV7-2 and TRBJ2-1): GAGVSQSPSNKVTEKGKDVELRCDPISGHTALYWYRQSLGQGLEFLIYFQGNSAPDKSGLPSDRFSAERTGGSVSTLTIQRTQQEDSAVYLCASSLGAGLPNEQFFGPGTRLTVL.

CDR3 residues: CSGGQGAETEAFF. The DNA of the CDR3 is TGCAGCGGTGGACAGGGGGCAGAGACTGAAGCTTTCTTT. This chain connects TRBV29-1 to TRBJ1-1; 11 bases align to TRBD1. The CDR3 runs 13 residues. J gave up 5 bases and V 7 bases, and 6 bases lay outside the gene matches. In germline, CDR1 is SQVTM, CDR2 ANQGSEA.

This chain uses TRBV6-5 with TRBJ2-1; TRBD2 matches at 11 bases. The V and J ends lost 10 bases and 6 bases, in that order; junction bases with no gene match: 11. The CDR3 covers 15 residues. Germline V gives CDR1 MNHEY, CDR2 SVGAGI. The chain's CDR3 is CATYTGTSGSNEQFF. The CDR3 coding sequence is TGTGCCACCTATACCGGGACTAGCGGAAGCAATGAGCAGTTCTTC.

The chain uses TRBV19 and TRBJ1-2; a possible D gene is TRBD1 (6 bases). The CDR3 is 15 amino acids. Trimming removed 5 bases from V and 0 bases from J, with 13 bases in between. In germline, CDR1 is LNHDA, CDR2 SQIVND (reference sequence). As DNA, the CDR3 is TGTGCCAGTAGTTTTGGGAACAGGGCTAACTATGGCTACACCTTC. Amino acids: CASSFGNRANYGYTF. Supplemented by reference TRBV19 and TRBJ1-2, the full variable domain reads DGGITQSPKYLFRKEGQNVTLSCEQNLNHDAMYWYRQDPGQGLRLIYYSQIVNDFQKGDIAEGYSVSREKKESFPLTVTSAQKNPTAFYLCASSFGNRANYGYTFGSGTRLTVV.